This entry lists 22 T cell receptor beta chains sequenced from one sample in a study of graft-versus-host responses after intestinal transplantation. Clones were read by immunoSEQ multiplex PCR, and TCRdb kept only the in-frame ones, dropping some. The profile shows 21,000 or so clones, about 92% of them singletons. The sequencing here drew on PBMCs, taken about 9 months after intestinal transplant. The receptor source for this set is a human patient who received an intestinal transplant, so some T cells may come from the graft donor.

The genes are TRBV5-1 and TRBJ1-2; 8 bases agree with TRBD1. This CDR3 region has 13 residues. Looked up from germline, CDR1 is SGHRS and CDR2 is YFSETQ. The ends lost 6 bases at V and 7 bases at J; junction bases unmatched: 8. CDR3: CASNPGGASGYTF. The CDR3 region has the DNA TGCGCCAGCAACCCAGGGGGCGCGAGTGGCTACACCTTC.

The chain employs TRBV27 and TRBJ2-1; maybe TRBD2 (6 bases). This CDR3 contains 17 residues. V lost 3 bases and J lost 0, with 15 bases in between. CDR1 is MNHEY and CDR2 is SMNVEV in the germline V gene (reference sequence). The DNA for the CDR3 is TGTGCCAGCAGTTTCGGGGGAGGAAGTAGCTCCTACAATGAGCAGTTCTTC. Amino acids: CASSFGGGSSSYNEQFF.

The chain is built from TRBV9 and TRBJ2-7; TRBD1 aligns across 7 bases. J gave up 2 bases and V 0 bases, and 2 bases lay outside the gene matches. The CDR3 has 14 amino acids. CDR1 is SGDLS, CDR2 YYNGEE, per germline. The CDR3 DNA reads TGTGCCAGCAGCGTAGGGGACAGCGCCTACGAGCAGTACTTC. Protein product: CASSVGDSAYEQYF.

This chain joins TRBV7-9 and TRBJ2-7; D is perhaps TRBD2 (5 bases). Germline V gene sequence: CDR1 SEHNR, CDR2 FQNEAQ (reference sequence). CDR3 length: 13 amino acids. V lost 5 bases and J 5 bases, leaving 13 bases between the germline ends. CDR3 in DNA: TGTGCCAGCAGCCCCGTAACGGAGGACGAGCAGTACTTC. This translates into CASSPVTEDEQYF.

The chain combines TRBV7-9 with TRBJ2-7; D possibly corresponds to TRBD1 (6 bases). Looked up from germline, CDR1 is SEHNR and CDR2 is FQNEAQ (reference sequence). V was clipped by 5 bases and J by 1 base, with 18 bases between them. The CDR3 spans 16 residues. In DNA form, the CDR3 reads TGTGCCAGCAGCCGCGCTCAGGGGCCCTCTTCCTACGAGCAGTACTTC. Translating gives CASSRAQGPSSYEQYF.

This chain joins TRBV4-1 and TRBJ2-7; TRBD2 matches 10 bases. This CDR3 is built from 17 residues. The trim removed 0 bases at V and 0 bases at J, leaving 5 bases unmatched. Germline V lookup: CDR1 MGHRA, CDR2 YSYEKL. The CDR3 spells CASSQEFWTSGSYEQYF. As DNA, the CDR3 is TGCGCCAGCAGCCAAGAATTTTGGACTAGCGGCTCCTACGAGCAGTACTTC.

V and J are TRBV5-4 and TRBJ2-2; unclear D gene. V lost 2 bases and J lost 5, with 7 bases in between. Germline V gives CDR1 SGHNT, CDR2 YYREEE (reference sequence). The CDR3 runs to 13 residues. In DNA form, the CDR3 reads TGTGCCAGCAGCTTTGGGCAAACCGGGGAGCTGTTTTTT. Residues: CASSFGQTGELFF.

The chain combines TRBV11-2 with TRBJ2-5; 8 positions match TRBD2. CDR1 and CDR2 from the germline V gene are SGHAT and FQNNGV. The CDR3 consists of 14 residues. The ends lost 5 bases at V and 4 bases at J; junction bases unmatched: 6. The CDR3 reads CASSPDGGGETQYF. The DNA of the CDR3 is TGTGCCAGCAGCCCCGACGGGGGGGGAGAGACCCAGTACTTC.

The chain is built from TRBV7-3 and TRBJ1-6; 10 bases line up with TRBD1. V gave up 5 bases and J gave up 9 bases; unmatched junction bases: 4. The length of the CDR3 is 14 residues. Germline CDR1 SGHTA, CDR2 FQGTGA. The DNA for the CDR3 is TGTGCCAGCAGCCACGACAGGGGGCCTTCACCCCTCCACTTT. It encodes CASSHDRGPSPLHF. Full variable domain (rest looked up from reference TRBV7-3 and TRBJ1-6): GAGVSQTPSNKVTEKGKYVELRCDPISGHTALYWYRQSLGQGPEFLIYFQGTGAADDSGLPNDRFFAVRPEGSVSTLKIQRTERGDSAVYLCASSHDRGPSPLHFGNGTRLTVT.

V is TRBV27 and J is TRBJ2-1; tentative D call: TRBD1 (7 bases). V lost 3 bases and J 0 bases, leaving 9 bases between the germline ends. Looked up from germline, CDR1 is MNHEY and CDR2 is SMNVEV (reference sequence). CDR3 length: 15 residues. This chain's CDR3 is CASSLQGGSYNEQFF. For the CDR3, the DNA is TGTGCCAGCAGTTTGCAGGGGGGCTCCTACAATGAGCAGTTCTTC.

The chain employs TRBV2 and TRBJ2-1; the D is unclear. This CDR3 comprises 13 residues. Germline V gene sequence: CDR1 SNHLY, CDR2 FYNNEI. The V and J ends lost 8 bases and 4 bases respectively, with 12 bases between them. The DNA for the CDR3 is TGTGCCAGCTTAGGGTTCGGATACAATGAGCAGTTCTTC. This codes for CASLGFGYNEQFF.

V gene TRBV14 combines with J gene TRBJ2-7, with D uncertain. V gave up 1 base and J gave up 3 bases, with 4 bases separating them. CDR1 is SGHDN and CDR2 is FVKESK in the germline V gene. This CDR3 is built from 12 residues. CDR3 nucleotides: TGTGCCAGCAGCCAAGTGGGCTACGAGCAGTACTTC. Amino acids: CASSQVGYEQYF.

The chain links TRBV12-5 to TRBJ2-1; 9 bases fit TRBD2. CDR3 length equals 16 residues. Losses at the gene ends were 4 bases for V and 0 bases for J; bases not matched to a gene: 4. In germline, CDR1 is LGHNT, CDR2 FRNRAP. In DNA, the CDR3 is TGTGCTAGTGGTTCTCAGCGGGAGGCCTCCTACAATGAGCAGTTCTTC. It yields the protein CASGSQREASYNEQFF.

This chain connects TRBV27 to TRBJ1-5, with D tentatively TRBD1 (5 bases). Trimming removed 0 bases at V and 4 bases at J, with 10 bases between. The CDR3 has 15 amino acids. The germline V gene has CDR1 MNHEY and CDR2 SMNVEV (reference sequence). Here the CDR3 reads CASSLSLGGNQPQHF. CDR3 in DNA: TGTGCCAGCAGTTTATCGCTTGGGGGTAATCAGCCCCAGCATTTT.

This clone was seen a single time. V gene TRBV6-5 combines with J gene TRBJ1-2, with 10 positions matching TRBD1. Looked up from germline, CDR1 is MNHEY and CDR2 is SVGAGI. This CDR3 comprises 15 residues. Trimming at V came to 6 bases and at J to 0 bases, leaving 4 bases not matched to a gene. The CDR3 sequence is CASRPTGGSNYGYTF. CDR3 bases: TGTGCCAGCAGGCCGACAGGGGGCTCTAACTATGGCTACACCTTC.

The CDR3: CASSYGGTEAFF. The CDR3 nucleotides read TGTGCCAGCAGTTACGGGGGGACTGAAGCTTTCTTT. The gene calls are TRBV6-6 and TRBJ1-1; tentatively, D is TRBD1 (5 bases). CDR3 size: 12 residues. With 2 bases removed from V and 5 bases from J, the gap between germline ends came to 6 bases. The V gene's germline CDR1 is MNHNY and CDR2 SVGAGI (reference sequence).

V and J are TRBV18 and TRBJ1-6; 8 bases map to TRBD1. The CDR3 length is 15 residues. The ends lost 1 base at V and 10 bases at J; junction bases unmatched: 6. Germline V lookup: CDR1 KGHSH, CDR2 LQKENI. The CDR3 nucleotides read TGTGCCAGCTCACCACAGACAGGGGAGGGCTCACCCCTCCACTTT. Its protein product is CASSPQTGEGSPLHF. The full variable domain, rest sourced from reference TRBV18 and TRBJ1-6, is NAGVMQNPRHLVRRRGQEARLRCSPMKGHSHVYWYRQLPEEGLKFMVYLQKENIIDESGMPKERFSAEFPKEGPSILRIQQVVRGDSAAYFCASSPQTGEGSPLHFGNGTRLTVT.

This clone was found once. The CDR3 here is CASTPWGSGEETQYF. The CDR3, as DNA: TGTGCCAGCACCCCGTGGGGCTCGGGAGAAGAGACCCAGTACTTC. The V gene is TRBV7-9, the J gene TRBJ2-5, with D possibly matching TRBD2 (6 bases). The CDR3 spans 15 residues. CDR1 SEHNR and CDR2 FQNEAQ come from the germline V gene (reference sequence). Trimming stripped 7 bases from V and 3 bases from J, with 18 bases between.

The rearrangement links TRBV19 to TRBJ2-2; possibly TRBD1 for D (6 bases). This CDR3 is built from 18 residues. Germline CDR1 is LNHDA and CDR2 is SQIVND (reference sequence). V lost 3 bases and J 0 bases, leaving 17 bases between the germline ends. CDR3 sequence reads: CASSMARQGKANTGELFF. The CDR3 nucleotides read TGTGCCAGTAGTATGGCGAGGCAGGGGAAAGCGAACACCGGGGAGCTGTTTTTT. Full variable domain (remainder filled in from reference TRBV19 and TRBJ2-2): DGGITQSPKYLFRKEGQNVTLSCEQNLNHDAMYWYRQDPGQGLRLIYYSQIVNDFQKGDIAEGYSVSREKKESFPLTVTSAQKNPTAFYLCASSMARQGKANTGELFFGEGSRLTVL.

The J gene is TRBJ2-3, the V gene TRBV6-4, with 9 bases that match TRBD2. This CDR3 is 15 amino acids long. Germline CDR1 reads MRHNA; CDR2 reads SNTAGT. Unmatched junction bases numbered 2, after V lost 2 bases and J lost 2 bases. This CDR3 reads CASSDGGRATDTQYF. The DNA of the CDR3 is TGTGCCAGCAGTGACGGCGGGAGGGCCACAGATACGCAGTATTTT.

The V and J genes are TRBV6-1 and TRBJ1-6; a weak D match, TRBD1 (6 bases). The CDR3 contains 17 residues. Germline V gives CDR1 MNHNS, CDR2 SASEGT. Between the trimmed V and J ends, which lost 1 base and 5 bases, there was a span of 15 bases. The CDR3 reads CASSEVVGAGDNSPLHF. The CDR3 DNA follows: TGTGCCAGCAGTGAAGTCGTTGGGGCAGGGGATAATTCACCCCTCCACTTT.

The CDR3 loop is CASSLATQLVREQFF. The CDR3 nucleotides read TGTGCCAGCAGCTTAGCGACCCAACTAGTGCGTGAGCAGTTCTTC. The V call is TRBV7-8, the J call TRBJ2-1, with D possibly TRBD2 on 5 matching bases. Trimming took off 0 bases at V and 9 bases at J, with 15 bases between the two ends. The CDR3 is 15 residues long. Germline V gene lookup returns CDR1 SGHVS and CDR2 FQNEAQ.